Sequencing of this TCR beta chain was carried out in a study of blood T cells in healthy people across ages. With regard to this clonotype: Its matching antigen is unknown.

The V end lost 5 bases, the J end lost 2 bases, and 14 bases lay between the germline ends. This CDR3 spans 15 amino acids. The germline V gene encodes CDR1 SGHAT and CDR2 FQNNGV. Each donor's blood draw was roughly 10 milliliters of peripheral blood. Per sample, a minimum of 6 million PBMCs were isolated. Study-wide results and limits: With age, beta diversity per million T cells declined roughly linearly, significantly by about 37. It was the long-lived donors that had more naive CD4+ cells and higher diversity than aged donors.

The second PCR ran roughly 6 to 11 cycles with a sample-barcoded 5' primer and J-beta primers. A single record per CDR3 protein comes from TCRdb applying MiXCR to the 5' RACE reads. The sample shows about 1.8 million distinct CDR3 sequences, 49% of them seen only once. The sequence was obtained from a woman aged 40 to 49 in good health. V and J are TRBV11-2 and TRBJ2-3; D possibly corresponds to TRBD2 (6 bases). The sequencing input was blood. Here the CDR3 reads CASSPTGLTTDTQYF. CDR3 coding DNA: TGTGCCAGCAGCCCAACGGGACTTACCACAGATACGCAGTATTTT.